The 17 T cell receptor beta chains in this list originate from one sample, sequenced in a study of radiation and T cells in renal cell carcinoma. The treatment was: 15 Gy SBRT to primary tumor, nephrectomy 4 weeks later. Assay used: immunoSEQ multiplex PCR; TCRdb lists only in-frame clones, some missing. The sample holds tens of thousands of clones; 45% to 50% are singletons and the top ten take 16%. The material was tumor tissue, obtained from a patient whose treatment included radiotherapy and nephrectomy. The receptor set was obtained from a woman aged 45 to 65 with renal cell carcinoma.

This sequence joins TRBV4-3 and TRBJ1-3; 7 bases match TRBD1. V lost 4 bases and J lost 2; bases outside the gene matches: 8. Per germline, CDR1 LGHNA and CDR2 YSLEER. This CDR3 contains 16 residues. The CDR3 spells CASSRYRDRPGNTIYF. As DNA, the CDR3 is TGCGCCAGCAGCCGGTACCGGGACAGACCTGGAAACACCATATATTTT.

V and J are TRBV19 and TRBJ1-6, with D hard to call. Germline values: CDR1 LNHDA, CDR2 SQIVND (reference sequence). Trimming removed 5 bases from V and 9 bases from J, with 11 bases in between. The CDR3 is 13 amino acids. Here the CDR3 DNA reads TGTGCCAGTAGTGACGTAGGGCGTTCACCCCTCCACTTT. It codes for CASSDVGRSPLHF.

The rearrangement joins TRBV5-4 to TRBJ1-1; 8 nucleotides line up with TRBD1. Germline assignment: CDR1 SGHNT and CDR2 YYREEE (reference sequence). The length of the CDR3 is 15 residues. J lost 1 base, V lost 8 bases, and 10 bases had no gene match. The CDR3 nucleotides are TGTGCCAGAAGCAATAACAGGGGGGAGAACACTGAAGCTTTCTTT. The encoded protein is CARSNNRGENTEAFF. The variable domain in full, with the rest retrieved from reference TRBV5-4 and TRBJ1-1, is ETGVTQSPTHLIKTRGQQVTLRCSSQSGHNTVSWYQQALGQGPQFIFQYYREEENGRGNFPPRFSGLQFPNYSSELNVNALELDDSALYLCARSNNRGENTEAFFGQGTRLTVV.

The rearrangement joins TRBV4-2 to TRBJ2-3; the D is unclear. The V gene lost 1 base and the J gene lost 0 bases, with 11 bases spanning the gap. There are 16 residues in the CDR3. Germline CDR1 and CDR2: LGHNA and YNFKEQ. CDR3 loop: CASSQVLWRSTDTQYF. CDR3 DNA sequence: TGTGCCAGCAGCCAAGTACTATGGAGAAGCACAGATACGCAGTATTTT.

In this sample, this clone turned up once. This chain connects TRBV4-2 to TRBJ1-5; TRBD1 is a possible D gene (5 bases). The CDR3 contains 14 residues. Germline assignment: CDR1 LGHNA and CDR2 YNFKEQ. V lost 3 bases and J lost 2, with 8 bases in between. CDR3: CASSQGEGNQPQHF. The CDR3 bases are TGTGCCAGCAGCCAGGGGGAGGGCAATCAGCCCCAGCATTTT.

V is TRBV6-6 and J is TRBJ2-2; no clear D gene. Germline V gives CDR1 MNHNY, CDR2 SVGAGI (reference sequence). This CDR3 is built from 12 residues. Trimming removed 6 bases from V and 5 bases from J, with 7 bases in between. DNA of the CDR3: TGTGCCAGCAGCTTCGGGACCGGGGAGCTGTTTTTT. Its protein product is CASSFGTGELFF.

This clone is classed as hyperexpanded. The V and J genes are TRBV30 and TRBJ2-3; D is undetermined. Looked up from germline, CDR1 is GTSNPN and CDR2 is SVGIG (reference sequence). The V end lost 5 bases, the J end lost 2 bases, and 14 bases lay between the germline ends. There are 14 residues in the CDR3. As DNA, the CDR3 is TGTGCCTGGCAACGGAGTATCCTCACAGATACGCAGTATTTT. Its protein is CAWQRSILTDTQYF.

V usage is TRBV13 and J usage is TRBJ1-3, with D perhaps matching TRBD1 (6 bases). Germline-derived CDR1 and CDR2 are PRHDT and FYEKMQ (reference sequence). V lost 5 bases, J lost 4 bases, and 21 bases lay in between. The CDR3 runs to 17 residues. CDR3 in amino acids: CASSPYLGGPVGNTIYF. CDR3 coding DNA: TGTGCCAGCAGCCCTTACCTGGGGGGCCCCGTCGGAAACACCATATATTTT.

This CDR3 is CASSLVGLAVNEQFF. Written as DNA, the CDR3 is TGTGCCAGCAGCTTAGTTGGCCTAGCGGTTAATGAGCAGTTCTTC. The V call is TRBV7-8, the J call TRBJ2-1; 7 positions agree with TRBD2. V gave up 1 base and J gave up 7 bases; unmatched junction bases: 7. The CDR3 is made up of 15 amino acids. Germline V gene data show CDR1 as SGHVS and CDR2 as FQNEAQ.

This chain links TRBV9 with TRBJ1-1, with 8 bases that match TRBD1. CDR1 is SGDLS and CDR2 is YYNGEE in the germline V gene. This CDR3 has 14 amino acids. Trimming at V came to 4 bases and at J to 5 bases, leaving 7 bases not matched to a gene. The CDR3 DNA reads as TGTGCCAGCAGCCCTCGGACAGGGAGGACTGAAGCTTTCTTT. Protein product: CASSPRTGRTEAFF.

The chain uses TRBV6-5 and TRBJ1-5, with 8 bases aligning to TRBD1. The V gene end was trimmed by 5 bases and the J gene end by 5 bases; junction bases not matched to a gene: 5. Per germline, CDR1 MNHEY and CDR2 SVGAGI. CDR3 length equals 14 residues. The DNA for the CDR3 is TGTGCCAGCAGTACCCGGACAGGGCATCAGCCCCAGCATTTT. Protein: CASSTRTGHQPQHF.

The DNA of the CDR3 is TGTGCCAGCAGCCAAGATTGGGCAGGTTCATCCACCGGGGAGCTGTTTTTT. It codes for CASSQDWAGSSTGELFF. The chain employs TRBV4-2 and TRBJ2-2; D call uncertain. From germline, CDR1 is LGHNA and CDR2 YNFKEQ. The length of the CDR3 is 17 residues. Trimming removed 0 bases from V and 4 bases from J, with 15 bases in between.

The chain employs TRBV10-3 and TRBJ2-1, with 9 bases identical to TRBD2. This CDR3 comprises 13 residues. The V gene's germline CDR1 is ENHRY and CDR2 SYGVKD. The V and J ends lost 8 bases and 8 bases, in that order; junction bases with no gene match: 7. In nucleotides, the CDR3 is TGTGCCATCGGTAGTAGCGGGGGCCATGAGCAGTTCTTC. Protein sequence: CAIGSSGGHEQFF.

V usage is TRBV5-1 and J usage is TRBJ2-7; 9 bases line up with TRBD2. CDR1 and CDR2 from the germline V gene are SGHRS and YFSETQ. The length of the CDR3 is 14 residues. Unmatched junction bases numbered 3, after V lost 1 base and J lost 4 bases. CDR3 sequence: CASSLSSGVYEQYF. The CDR3 coding sequence is TGCGCCAGCAGCTTGTCTAGCGGGGTATACGAGCAGTACTTC.

The chain carries TRBV28 and TRBJ1-5; 7 bases align to TRBD1. Trimming removed 5 bases from V and 1 base from J; junction bases left unmatched: 8. This CDR3 is built from 16 residues. CDR1 is MDHEN and CDR2 is SYDVKM in the germline V gene. CDR3 region: CASSPGGRDSNQPQHF. In DNA form, the CDR3 reads TGTGCCAGCAGTCCAGGGGGTAGGGACAGCAATCAGCCCCAGCATTTT.

This chain uses TRBV7-6 with TRBJ1-5, with no clear D. V was pared by 2 bases and J by 2 bases, with 10 bases between. Looked up from germline, CDR1 is SGHVS and CDR2 is FNYEAQ. CDR3 length equals 15 residues. The CDR3 reads CASSLSGARNQPQHF. CDR3 coding DNA: TGTGCCAGCAGCTTATCGGGAGCTCGCAATCAGCCCCAGCATTTT.

This clone was observed a handful of times. The chain employs TRBV7-2 and TRBJ2-1, with 12 bases identical to TRBD2. The germline CDR1 and CDR2 sequences are SGHTA and FQGNSA. The V gene end was trimmed by 2 bases and the J gene end by 9 bases; junction bases not matched to a gene: 11. This CDR3 region has 17 residues. CDR3 DNA: TGTGCCAGCAGCTTAAATAGTCCGGCTAGCGGGGGGGTTGAGCAGTTCTTC. Residues: CASSLNSPASGGVEQFF.